This T cell receptor beta chain was captured by sequencing in a study of blood T cells in healthy people across ages. With a J-beta primer mix and a sample-barcoded 5' primer, a second PCR ran roughly 6 to 11 cycles. TCRdb analysed the 5' RACE reads with MiXCR anew, one entry per CDR3 protein. The repertoire holds about 1.4 million distinct CDR3 sequences, with 45% to 70% as singletons. Trimming took 2 bases from V and 0 from J, leaving 10 bases between them. Germline V gene data show CDR1 as ENHRY and CDR2 as SYGVKD. CDR3 length: 15 amino acids. The source of this sequence is a young man in good health. The V and J genes are TRBV10-3 and TRBJ1-1; D is unclear. Sequencing input: blood. The CDR3 here is CAISEVDTMNTEAFF. The CDR3 bases are TGTGCCATCAGTGAGGTCGATACGATGAACACTGAAGCTTTCTTT.